Listed here is a single T cell receptor beta chain. These data originate in a study of shared clonotypes between healthy human individuals. Clones were read by immunoSEQ multiplex PCR, and TCRdb kept only the in-frame ones, dropping some. Altogether around 1.5 million clones are present, 98% being singletons, with the ten largest covering approximately 0.45%. The germline gives CDR1 SGHDT, CDR2 YYEEEE. The V and J ends lost 4 bases and 6 bases respectively, with 14 bases between them. CDR3 length: 14 amino acids. The receptor was derived from a man aged 25 to 45 in good health. The V and J genes are TRBV5-6 and TRBJ1-5; the D gene is possibly TRBD1 (6 bases). Sequencing used naive CD4+ T cells sorted from blood. As for subset: CD45RA+ positively selected. The CDR3 coding sequence is TGTGCCAGCAGCCCGGGGGGGGGCGTTCAGCCCCAGCATTTT. Translation gives CASSPGGGVQPQHF.